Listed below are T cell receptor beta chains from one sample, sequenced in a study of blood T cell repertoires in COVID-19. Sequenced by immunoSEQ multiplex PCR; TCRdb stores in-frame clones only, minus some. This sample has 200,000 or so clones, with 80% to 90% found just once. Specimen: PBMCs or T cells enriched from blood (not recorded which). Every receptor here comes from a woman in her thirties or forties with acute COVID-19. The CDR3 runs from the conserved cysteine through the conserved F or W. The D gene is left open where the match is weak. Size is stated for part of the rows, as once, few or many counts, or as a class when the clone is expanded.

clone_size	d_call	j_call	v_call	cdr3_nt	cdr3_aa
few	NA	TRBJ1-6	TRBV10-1	TGCGCCAGCAGTATAGGGGATAATTCACCCCTCCACTTT	CASSIGDNSPLHF
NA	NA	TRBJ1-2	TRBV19	TGTGCCAGTAGTATCCTAGGGGCGCAGGGCTACACCTTC	CASSILGAQGYTF
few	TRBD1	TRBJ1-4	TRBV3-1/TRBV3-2	TGTGCCAGCAACCCGGGACAGGGGAATGAAAAACTGTTTTTT	CASNPGQGNEKLFF
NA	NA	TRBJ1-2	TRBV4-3	TGCGCCAGCAGCCAAGACCAGTTGAATGCTGGCTATGGCTACACCTTC	CASSQDQLNAGYGYTF
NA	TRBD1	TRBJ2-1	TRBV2	TGTGCCAGCAGACGGGACAGGGGAAATGAGCAGTTCTTC	CASRRDRGNEQFF
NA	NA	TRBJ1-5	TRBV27	TGTGCCAGCAGTTTTGGAGGAAATCAGCCCCAGCATTTT	CASSFGGNQPQHF
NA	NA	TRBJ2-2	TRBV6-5	TGTGCCAGCAGTAAACATTCTTCCGGGGAGCTGTTTTTT	CASSKHSSGELFF
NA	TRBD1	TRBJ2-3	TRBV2	TGTGCCAGAGAGGGGGCTGACTTCACAGATACGCAGTATTTT	CAREGADFTDTQYF
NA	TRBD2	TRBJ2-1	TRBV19	TGTGCCAGTAGTGCCCCGGGACTAGCGGGGGGGCGGCAATCCTACAATGAGCAGTTCTTC	CASSAPGLAGGRQSYNEQFF
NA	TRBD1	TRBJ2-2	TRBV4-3	TGCGCCAGCAGCCCACGACTCGGGGACAGGGGCTCCGTTGCGACCGGGGAGCTGTTTTTT	CASSPRLGDRGSVATGELFF
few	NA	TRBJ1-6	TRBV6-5	TGTGCCAGCAGTTCTCCGGGGAGGGTAGGCTCACCCCTCCACTTT	CASSSPGRVGSPLHF
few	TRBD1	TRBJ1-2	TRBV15	TGTGCCACCAGCGACAGGGGTTCTCCCAGATATGGCTACACCTTC	CATSDRGSPRYGYTF
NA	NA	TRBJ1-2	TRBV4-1	TGCGCCAGCAGCCAAGAAGGGGCAGCCAACTATGGCTACACCTTC	CASSQEGAANYGYTF
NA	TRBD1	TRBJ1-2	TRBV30	TGTGCCTGGAGCCTAAACCAGGGGGCTGGTGGCTACACCTTC	CAWSLNQGAGGYTF
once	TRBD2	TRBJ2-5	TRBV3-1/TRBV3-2	TGTGCCAGCAGCCAAGGGCTAGCGGGGGGCCAAGAGACCCAGTACTTC	CASSQGLAGGQETQYF
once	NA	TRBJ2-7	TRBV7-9	TGTGCCAGCAGCTTAGTTCCCTCGGACAACTCCTACGAGCAGTACTTC	CASSLVPSDNSYEQYF
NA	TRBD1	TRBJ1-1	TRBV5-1	TGCGCCAGCAGCTTACCCACAGGGGCTGGGACTGAAGCTTTCTTT	CASSLPTGAGTEAFF
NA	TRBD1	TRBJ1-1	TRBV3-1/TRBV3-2	TGTGCCAGCAGCCTAGGACAGGGTGGGACTGAAGCTTTCTTT	CASSLGQGGTEAFF
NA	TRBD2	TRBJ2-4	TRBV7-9	TGTGCCAGCAGCTCCGGGACTAGCGGGGGGCTAAACATTCAGTACTTC	CASSSGTSGGLNIQYF
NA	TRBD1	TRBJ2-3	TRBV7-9	TGTGCCAGCAGCCCTGACAGGGATCCAGATACGCAGTATTTT	CASSPDRDPDTQYF
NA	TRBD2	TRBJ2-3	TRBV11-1	TGTGCCAGCAGCGCATACCCGGGGGGGCTCGGGGATACGCAGTATTTT	CASSAYPGGLGDTQYF
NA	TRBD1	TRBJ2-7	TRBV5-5	TGTGCCAGCAGCTTGGAGGGGACAGGGGGTTCCTACGAGCAGTACTTC	CASSLEGTGGSYEQYF
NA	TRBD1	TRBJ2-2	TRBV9	TGTGCCAGCAGCATTCGGCCGGGACAGGAGGTCACCGGGGAGCTGTTTTTT	CASSIRPGQEVTGELFF
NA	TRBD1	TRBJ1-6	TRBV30	TGTGCCTGGAGTGGACAGGGTTTAAGCTCACCCCTCCACTTT	CAWSGQGLSSPLHF
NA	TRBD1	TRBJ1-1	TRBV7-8	TGTGCCAGCAGCTTAGCGACAGGGGGATGGAACACTGAAGCTTTCTTT	CASSLATGGWNTEAFF
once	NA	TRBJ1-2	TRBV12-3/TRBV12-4	TGTGCCAGCAATACAGCCCATGGCTACACCTTC	CASNTAHGYTF
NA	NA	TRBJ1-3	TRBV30	TGTGCCTGGAGTGTACTCGGGACAACTGGAAACACCATATATTTT	CAWSVLGTTGNTIYF
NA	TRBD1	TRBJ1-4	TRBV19	TGTGCCAGTAGACACAGGGGATCTAATGAAAAACTGTTTTTT	CASRHRGSNEKLFF
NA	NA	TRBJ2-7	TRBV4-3	TGCGCCAGCAGCCAAGGACAGTTCTACGAGCAGTACTTC	CASSQGQFYEQYF